A selection of T cell receptor beta chains follows, all from one sample in a study of blood T cell repertoires in COVID-19. Profiling relied on immunoSEQ multiplex PCR, and the TCRdb table lists in-frame clones only, not all of them. This sample has roughly 440,000 clones, with around 88% found just once. The material sequenced was peripheral blood. The origin of the receptors is a woman in her forties or fifties with COVID-19, enrolled during active disease. CDR3s include the opening cysteine and the closing phenylalanine or tryptophan. A D gene is named only where the DNA matches it firmly. Expanded clones are given a class, and other clones once, few, many or no size at all.

j_call: TRBJ2-2
v_call: TRBV3-1/TRBV3-2
d_call: NA
clone_size: NA
cdr3_aa: CASSQSYLGAGELFF
cdr3_nt: TGTGCCAGCAGCCAATCCTATTTAGGGGCCGGGGAGCTGTTTTTT

j_call: TRBJ1-6
v_call: TRBV6-1
d_call: NA
clone_size: NA
cdr3_aa: CASSEERGKNSPLHF
cdr3_nt: TGTGCCAGCAGTGAAGAAAGGGGGAAAAACTCACCCCTCCACTTT

j_call: TRBJ1-6
v_call: TRBV10-2
d_call: NA
clone_size: NA
cdr3_aa: CASSEPGGNSPLHF
cdr3_nt: TGCGCCAGCAGTGAACCCGGAGGTAATTCACCCCTCCACTTT

j_call: TRBJ1-2
v_call: TRBV18
d_call: NA
clone_size: NA
cdr3_aa: CASSQFTGHEGYTF
cdr3_nt: TGTGCCAGCTCACAATTCACAGGGCATGAAGGCTACACCTTC

j_call: TRBJ2-1
v_call: TRBV19
d_call: NA
clone_size: NA
cdr3_aa: CASSMISDNEQFF
cdr3_nt: TGTGCCAGTAGTATGATAAGCGACAATGAGCAGTTCTTC

j_call: TRBJ2-3
v_call: TRBV12-5
d_call: NA
clone_size: few
cdr3_aa: CASGLSTGGELTQYF
cdr3_nt: TGTGCTAGTGGTTTGTCAACTGGAGGGGAGCTGACGCAGTATTTT

j_call: TRBJ1-5
v_call: TRBV6-5
d_call: TRBD1
clone_size: NA
cdr3_aa: CASSPTGGNQPQHF
cdr3_nt: TGTGCCAGCAGTCCCACAGGGGGCAATCAGCCCCAGCATTTT

j_call: TRBJ1-4
v_call: TRBV19
d_call: TRBD1
clone_size: NA
cdr3_aa: CASSTGQGANEKLFF
cdr3_nt: TGTGCCAGTAGTACCGGACAGGGAGCTAATGAAAAACTGTTTTTT

j_call: TRBJ1-2
v_call: TRBV5-6
d_call: TRBD1
clone_size: many
cdr3_aa: CASSRDRNLLGYTF
cdr3_nt: TGTGCCAGCAGCAGGGACAGGAACCTACTTGGCTACACCTTC

j_call: TRBJ2-5
v_call: TRBV3-1/TRBV3-2
d_call: TRBD2
clone_size: few
cdr3_aa: CASSLGLAGGETQYF
cdr3_nt: TGTGCCAGCAGCCTGGGACTAGCGGGGGGGGAGACCCAGTACTTC

j_call: TRBJ1-2
v_call: TRBV11-2
d_call: NA
clone_size: few
cdr3_aa: CASTVPSNNYGYTF
cdr3_nt: TGTGCCAGCACCGTCCCCAGTAACAACTATGGCTACACCTTC

j_call: TRBJ1-1
v_call: TRBV3-1/TRBV3-2
d_call: TRBD1
clone_size: NA
cdr3_aa: CASSPGTDGNTEAFF
cdr3_nt: TGTGCCAGCAGCCCCGGGACAGATGGGAACACTGAAGCTTTCTTT

j_call: TRBJ2-3
v_call: TRBV6-5
d_call: NA
clone_size: NA
cdr3_aa: CASSYEGYTDTQYF
cdr3_nt: TGTGCCAGCAGTTACGAGGGCTACACAGATACGCAGTATTTT

j_call: TRBJ2-1
v_call: TRBV2
d_call: NA
clone_size: NA
cdr3_aa: CASSPQGAMVEFF
cdr3_nt: TGTGCCAGCAGTCCACAGGGCGCGATGGTAGAGTTCTTC

j_call: TRBJ1-1
v_call: TRBV15
d_call: NA
clone_size: NA
cdr3_aa: CATAGGLDTEAFF
cdr3_nt: TGTGCCACCGCGGGAGGGTTGGACACTGAAGCTTTCTTT